The rows below give T cell receptor beta chains drawn from one sample of a study of T cell changes during pregnancy in multiple sclerosis. Profiled with immunoSEQ multiplex PCR; TCRdb holds only in-frame clones, not every one. The sample consists of about 110,000 clones, around 90% of them appearing once. This sample comprised peripheral blood, obtained in the third trimester of pregnancy. These receptors were taken from a female donor in good health, enrolled as a control in a pregnancy study. Both conserved end residues are part of each CDR3. D genes are given only for firm matches. Size is omitted from some rows. Given values are once, few, many or a class for expanded clones.

TRBJ1-1 | TRBV19 | . | . | TGTGCCAGTAGTGGCAGTTCGAACACTGAAGCTTTCTTT | CASSGSSNTEAFF
TRBJ1-2 | TRBV19 | . | . | TGTGCCAGTAGTCCATCAGGGGACTATGGCTACACCTTC | CASSPSGDYGYTF
TRBJ1-1 | TRBV27 | . | . | TGTGCCAGCGAAGCCGAAACAGGGCCGAACACTGAAGCTTTCTTT | CASEAETGPNTEAFF
TRBJ1-1 | TRBV5-6 | . | . | TGTGCCAGCAGCCCGGGGGGAAGGGGTGTCACTGAAGCTTTCTTT | CASSPGGRGVTEAFF
TRBJ2-1 | TRBV6-5 | TRBD2 | . | TGTGCCAGCAGTTACCGGGCGCGGCGGGGGGGAAATGAGCAGTTCTTC | CASSYRARRGGNEQFF
TRBJ2-7 | TRBV9 | TRBD1 | . | TGTGCCAGCAGCGTAGGGGGGACAGGAGTCGCCTACGAGCAGTACTTC | CASSVGGTGVAYEQYF
TRBJ2-7 | TRBV7-9 | . | . | TGTGCCAGCAGCCAAAGCGGGTCCTCCTACGAGCAGTACTTC | CASSQSGSSYEQYF
TRBJ1-1 | TRBV7-3 | . | . | TGTGCCAGCAGCGAACTCTATAACACTGAAGCTTTCTTT | CASSELYNTEAFF
TRBJ1-2 | TRBV6-1 | . | . | TGTGCCAGCAGTGAACTAGACGGTCCGTATGGCTACACCTTC | CASSELDGPYGYTF
TRBJ2-7 | TRBV5-1 | TRBD2 | . | TGCGCCAGCAGCTTTGGGCGGGGGGGCTCGGACGAGCAGTACTTC | CASSFGRGGSDEQYF
TRBJ1-5 | TRBV7-7 | TRBD1 | . | TGTGCCAGCAGCCAGGGACCAGGGGGAGGTCAGCCCCAGCATTTT | CASSQGPGGGQPQHF
TRBJ2-7 | TRBV11-2 | TRBD2 | . | TGTGCCAGCAGTCCCATAACCCGAAGACTAGCGGGGCCTTCCTACGAGCAGTACTTC | CASSPITRRLAGPSYEQYF
TRBJ1-4 | TRBV13 | . | . | TGTGCCAGCAGGCAGGGGATGGCGAATGAAAAACTGTTTTTT | CASRQGMANEKLFF
TRBJ2-5 | TRBV7-2 | TRBD1 | . | TGTGCCAGCAGCTCTTACAGGGGGGTGATGGAGACCCAGTACTTC | CASSSYRGVMETQYF
TRBJ2-5 | TRBV2 | . | . | TGTGCCAGCAGTTTCCCTCTAGAGTACCAAGAGACCCAGTACTTC | CASSFPLEYQETQYF
TRBJ1-2 | TRBV29-1 | TRBD1 | once | TGCAGCGCTCGACAGGGGGGCTATGGCTACACCTTC | CSARQGGYGYTF
TRBJ2-1 | TRBV19 | TRBD1 | . | TGTGCCACAGGGACAGGGTCTTGGAATGAGCAGTTCTTC | CATGTGSWNEQFF
TRBJ2-7 | TRBV7-9 | . | . | TGTGCCAGCAGCGAACCAGGGCCCGAGCAGTACTTC | CASSEPGPEQYF
TRBJ2-1 | TRBV11-3 | . | . | TGTGCCAGCAGCTTAGGGGGCGACAGTTACAATGAGCAGTTCTTC | CASSLGGDSYNEQFF
TRBJ1-1 | TRBV10-2 | . | . | TGCGCCAGCAGGGAAGGGGGGGTAGCTTTCTTT | CASREGGVAFF
TRBJ1-3 | TRBV27 | TRBD1 | . | TGTGCCAGCAGTTTGGACAGGGCTGGAAACACCATATATTTT | CASSLDRAGNTIYF
TRBJ2-6 | TRBV11-2 | . | . | TGTGCCAGCAGCGCGGGACCGCCTAACTCTGGGGCCAACGTCCTGACTTTC | CASSAGPPNSGANVLTF
TRBJ2-1 | TRBV11-3 | . | . | TGTGCCAGCAGCTCACGGAGCGGGGGACAGGGTGGAGAGCAGTTCTTC | CASSSRSGGQGGEQFF
TRBJ1-1 | TRBV19 | . | . | TGTGCCAGTAGTGACCCCGCGGGGGGCACTGAAGCTTTCTTT | CASSDPAGGTEAFF
TRBJ2-3 | TRBV10-2 | . | once | TGCGCCAGCAGTGAGTCGGTCGGATCGGGGGCAGATACGCAGTATTTT | CASSESVGSGADTQYF
TRBJ2-1 | TRBV6-1 | TRBD2 | . | TGTGCCAGCAGTGAATCTAGCGGTGAGCAGTTCTTC | CASSESSGEQFF
TRBJ2-5 | TRBV10-2 | TRBD2 | . | TGCGCCAGCATTACTAGCGGGGGCTACGGGGAGACCCAGTACTTC | CASITSGGYGETQYF
TRBJ1-2 | TRBV25-1 | . | . | TGTGCCAGCAGTCCCGGCGGGGTCCCTCACTATGGCTACACCTTC | CASSPGGVPHYGYTF
TRBJ2-3 | TRBV11-3 | . | . | TGTGCCAGCAGCTTAGAGGGACTGGCAGCAGACCGCCAGTATTTT | CASSLEGLAADRQYF
TRBJ1-1 | TRBV11-3 | . | . | TGTGCCAGCACCTTACTCAGGACCCGGGGAGAAGCTTTCTTT | CASTLLRTRGEAFF
TRBJ1-2 | TRBV7-2 | . | . | TGTGCCAGCAGCTTAGATTTAACAGGCTCCCATGGCTACACCTTC | CASSLDLTGSHGYTF
TRBJ2-3 | TRBV5-1 | TRBD2 | . | TGCGCCAGCAGCTTCGGACTAGTCAGCACAGATACGCAGTATTTT | CASSFGLVSTDTQYF
TRBJ1-5 | TRBV27 | . | . | TGTGCCAGCAAGCAGGGGAGCAGCAATCAGCCCCAGCATTTT | CASKQGSSNQPQHF
TRBJ1-1 | TRBV4-2 | . | . | TGTGCCAGCAGCCAAGAAATGTCCATGAACACTGAAGCTTTCTTT | CASSQEMSMNTEAFF
TRBJ2-7 | TRBV27 | . | . | TGTGCCAGCAGTTTATCGGTTGCCGCAGGCTCCTACGAGCAGTACTTC | CASSLSVAAGSYEQYF
TRBJ1-5 | TRBV5-8 | . | . | TGTGCCAGCAGCCGCGAACCCGAAACAGGGTCTTATAGCAATCAGCCCCAGCATTTT | CASSREPETGSYSNQPQHF
TRBJ2-1 | TRBV7-9 | TRBD1 | . | TGTGCCAGCAGCCCGGGACAGGGGGCCAACAATGAGCAGTTCTTC | CASSPGQGANNEQFF
TRBJ1-5 | TRBV2 | TRBD1 | . | TGTGCCACCGGGACAGGTCTTTTGCCCCAGCATTTT | CATGTGLLPQHF
TRBJ2-1 | TRBV18 | TRBD2 | . | TGTGCCAGCTCACCCGGACTAGCGGGGATAACCGATGAGCAGTTCTTC | CASSPGLAGITDEQFF
TRBJ1-1 | TRBV2 | TRBD1 | . | TGTGCCAGCAGTGGGGGACAGGGGTGGGACACTGAAGCTTTCTTT | CASSGGQGWDTEAFF
TRBJ1-5 | TRBV27 | . | . | TGTGCCAGCAGATACGGGTCGGGCAATCAGCCCCAGCATTTT | CASRYGSGNQPQHF
TRBJ1-5 | TRBV30 | . | . | TGTGCCTGGAGTGTATCCGTGAATCAGCCCCAGCATTTT | CAWSVSVNQPQHF
TRBJ2-5 | TRBV5-8 | TRBD2 | once | TGTGCCAGCAGCCTATTCCTCCGGACTAGCGGGGGGGCCCCAGAGACCCAGTACTTC | CASSLFLRTSGGAPETQYF
TRBJ1-5 | TRBV10-3 | . | . | TGTGCCATCAGTGGATGGGGCGACGGTCAGCCCCAGCATTTT | CAISGWGDGQPQHF
TRBJ1-2 | TRBV30 | . | . | TGTGCCCAACCGCACCGGGACACCTATGGCTACACCTTC | CAQPHRDTYGYTF
TRBJ2-3 | TRBV10-3 | . | . | TGTGCCATCAGGTCGCGGCCTAGCACAGATACGCAGTATTTT | CAIRSRPSTDTQYF
TRBJ2-1 | TRBV10-3 | TRBD2 | . | TGTGCCATCAAGCTAGCCGGGGAGGGGGAGCAGTTCTTC | CAIKLAGEGEQFF